Sequencing of this T cell receptor beta chain was carried out in a study of T cells in Graves' hyperthyroidism and ophthalmopathy. Amplified regions were TCR beta CDR3 sequences from RNA transcripts. The HTBI primer set was used in a first-round RT-PCR of the TCR CDR3. TCRdb fed the multiplex PCR reads into MiXCR, producing one record per CDR3 protein. This sample has around 380,000 distinct CDR3 sequences, with around an eighth found just once. This clonotype was picked up a small number of times. Clinicians diagnosed patients from clinical symptoms, serum thyroxine and TRAb, thyroid ultrasound and orbital computed tomography. The CDR3 length is 17 residues. In germline, CDR1 is MNHNS, CDR2 SASEGT. V gave up 6 bases and J gave up 6 bases; unmatched junction bases: 13.

This clonotype was obtained from a man aged 25-45 years with Graves' hyperthyroidism that later progressed to Graves' ophthalmopathy. The sample consisted of blood. The rearrangement links TRBV6-1 to TRBJ1-5, with 11 positions matching TRBD1. Here the CDR3 reads CASRTQDRGLRGQPQHF. CDR3 DNA: TGTGCCAGCAGAACACAGGACAGGGGGCTTCGGGGTCAGCCCCAGCATTTT.